The TCR beta chain under discussion was sequenced for a study of control samples from healthy donors and cancer patients. The germline V gene has CDR1 MNHEY and CDR2 SVGAGI. V was shortened by 11 bases and J by 4 bases, with 12 bases between the two germline ends. The CDR3 covers 12 residues. TCRdb's table, derived via immunoSEQ multiplex PCR, lists solely in-frame clones and lacks some. The sample lists some 99,000 clones; 85% to 90% were seen once. The TCR sequence derives from a woman aged 45-65 years in good health. Sequencing was carried out using blood. The chain links TRBV6-5 to TRBJ1-3; no clear D gene. CDR3 amino acids: CAGSYEGNTIYF. In DNA, the CDR3 is TGTGCCGGATCATACGAGGGAAACACCATATATTTT.